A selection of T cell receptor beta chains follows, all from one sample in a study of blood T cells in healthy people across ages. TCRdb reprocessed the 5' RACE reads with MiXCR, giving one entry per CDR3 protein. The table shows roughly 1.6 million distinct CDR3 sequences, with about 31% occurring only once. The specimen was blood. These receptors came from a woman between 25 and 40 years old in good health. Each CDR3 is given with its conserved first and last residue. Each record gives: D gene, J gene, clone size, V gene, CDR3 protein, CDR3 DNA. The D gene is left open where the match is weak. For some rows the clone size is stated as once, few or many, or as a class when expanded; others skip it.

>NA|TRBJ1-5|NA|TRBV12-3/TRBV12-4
CAGSLGGGSNQPQHF
TGTGCCGGCAGTTTAGGGGGTGGAAGCAATCAGCCCCAGCATTTT
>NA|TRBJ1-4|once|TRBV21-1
CASSDLTETTNEKLFF
TGTGCCAGCAGCGACTTAACAGAGACAACTAATGAAAAACTGTTTTTT
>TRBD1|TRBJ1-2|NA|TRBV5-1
CASSLQGARGYTF
TGCGCCAGCAGCTTGCAGGGGGCGAGAGGCTACACCTTC
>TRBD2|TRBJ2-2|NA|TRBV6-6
CASSYSWRGGPGELFF
TGTGCCAGCAGTTACTCGTGGCGGGGGGGCCCCGGGGAGCTGTTTTTT
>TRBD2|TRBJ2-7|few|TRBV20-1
CSAREAGTSGTYEQYF
TGCAGTGCTAGGGAGGCCGGGACTAGCGGGACCTACGAGCAGTACTTC
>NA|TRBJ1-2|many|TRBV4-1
CASSQGLQEARSYGYTF
TGCGCCAGCAGCCAAGGACTACAGGAGGCAAGAAGCTATGGCTACACCTTC
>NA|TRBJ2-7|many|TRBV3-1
CASSREAGTYEQYF
TGTGCCAGCAGCCGGGAGGCGGGTACCTACGAGCAGTACTTC
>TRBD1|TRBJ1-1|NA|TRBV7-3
CASSGQGGGSTEAFF
TGTGCCAGCAGCGGACAGGGGGGAGGCTCCACTGAAGCTTTCTTT
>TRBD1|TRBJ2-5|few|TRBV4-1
CASSQGRDSNKETQYF
TGCGCCAGCAGCCAAGGCAGGGACAGCAATAAAGAGACCCAGTACTTC
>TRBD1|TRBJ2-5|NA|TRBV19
CASSQTRGMEETQYF
TGTGCCAGTAGTCAAACCAGGGGGATGGAGGAGACCCAGTACTTC
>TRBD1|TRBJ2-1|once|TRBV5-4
CASSYRTGSYEQFF
TGTGCCAGCAGCTACAGGACAGGCTCCTACGAGCAGTTCTTC
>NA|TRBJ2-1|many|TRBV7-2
CASSGRYEQFF
TGTGCCAGCAGTGGAAGGTATGAGCAGTTCTTC
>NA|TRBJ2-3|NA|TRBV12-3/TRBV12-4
CASSLMAGRTDTQYF
TGTGCCAGCAGCCTAATGGCAGGGCGAACAGATACGCAGTATTTT
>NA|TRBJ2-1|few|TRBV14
CASSDRETGYNEQFF
TGTGCCAGCAGCGATAGGGAGACGGGCTACAATGAGCAGTTCTTC
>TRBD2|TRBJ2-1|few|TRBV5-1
CASSSGSEYNEQFF
TGCGCCAGCAGCAGCGGGAGCGAATACAATGAGCAGTTCTTC
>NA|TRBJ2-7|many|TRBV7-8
CASSTTTGTYEQYF
TGTGCCAGCAGCACAACGACAGGTACCTACGAGCAGTACTTC
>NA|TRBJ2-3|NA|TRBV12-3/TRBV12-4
CASRSMSADTQYF
TGTGCCAGCAGGTCAATGAGCGCAGATACGCAGTATTTT
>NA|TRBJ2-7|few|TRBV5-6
CASSGGGTSYAEQYF
TGTGCCAGCAGCGGAGGGGGGACAAGCTACGCCGAGCAGTACTTC
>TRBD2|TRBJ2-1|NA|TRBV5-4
CASRRAGEKTTRETQFF
TGTGCCAGCAGGCGAGCGGGGGAGAAAACAACCAGGGAGACCCAGTTCTTC
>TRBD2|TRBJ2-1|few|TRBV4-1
CASSRSGGYNNEQFF
TGCGCCAGCAGCCGAAGCGGGGGATATAACAATGAGCAGTTCTTC
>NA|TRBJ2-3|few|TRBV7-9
CASRPDVLMTDTQYF
TGTGCCAGCAGACCTGACGTACTGATGACAGATACGCAGTATTTT
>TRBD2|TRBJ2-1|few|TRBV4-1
CASSELAASYNEQFF
TGCGCCAGCAGCGAACTAGCGGCCTCCTACAATGAGCAGTTCTTC
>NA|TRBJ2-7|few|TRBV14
CASSRGLGAYEQYF
TGTGCCAGCAGCCGGGGACTCGGCGCCTACGAGCAGTACTTC
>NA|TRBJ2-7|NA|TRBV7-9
CASSKTDNSYEQYF
TGTGCCAGCAGCAAGACAGACAACTCCTACGAGCAGTACTTC
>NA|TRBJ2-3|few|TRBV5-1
CASSGGTSADTQYF
TGCGCCAGCAGTGGGGGGACCTCAGCAGATACGCAGTATTTT
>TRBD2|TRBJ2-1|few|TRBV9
CASSVGGSTYNEQFF
TGTGCCAGCAGCGTAGGCGGGAGTACCTACAATGAGCAGTTCTTC
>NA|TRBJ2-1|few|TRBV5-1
CASSPDPLADEQFF
TGCGCCAGCAGTCCCGACCCACTTGCGGATGAGCAGTTCTTC
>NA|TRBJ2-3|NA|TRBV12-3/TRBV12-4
CASSLRGPADTQYF
TGTGCCAGCAGTTTAAGGGGCCCCGCAGATACGCAGTATTTT
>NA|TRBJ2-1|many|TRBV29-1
CSVEGWGNEQFF
TGCAGCGTTGAAGGCTGGGGGAATGAGCAGTTCTTC
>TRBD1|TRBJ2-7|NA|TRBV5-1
CASSTGGTPYEQYF
TGCGCCAGCAGCACAGGGGGGACTCCCTACGAGCAGTACTTC
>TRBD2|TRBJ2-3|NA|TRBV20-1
CSARDRLAGTKDTQYF
TGCAGTGCTAGAGATCGACTAGCGGGGACCAAAGATACGCAGTATTTT
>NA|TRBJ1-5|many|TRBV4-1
CASSQDSQGQNQPQHF
TGCGCCAGCAGCCAAGATAGCCAGGGCCAAAATCAGCCCCAGCATTTT